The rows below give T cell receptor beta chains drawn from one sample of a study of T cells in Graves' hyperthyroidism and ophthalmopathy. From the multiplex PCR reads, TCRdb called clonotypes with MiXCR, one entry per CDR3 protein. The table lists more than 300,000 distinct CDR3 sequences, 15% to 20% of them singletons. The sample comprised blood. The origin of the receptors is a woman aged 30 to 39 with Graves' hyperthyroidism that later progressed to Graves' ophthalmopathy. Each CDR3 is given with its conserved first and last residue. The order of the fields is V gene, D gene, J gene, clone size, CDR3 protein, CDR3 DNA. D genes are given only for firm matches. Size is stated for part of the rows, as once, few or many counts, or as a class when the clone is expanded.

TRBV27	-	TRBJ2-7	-	CASSLKNSYEQYF	TGTGCCAGCAGTTTAAAGAACTCCTACGAGCAGTACTTC
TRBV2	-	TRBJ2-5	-	CASWRAIQETQYF	TGTGCCAGTTGGCGGGCGATACAAGAGACCCAGTACTTC
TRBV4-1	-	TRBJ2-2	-	CASSQVDMGFWTGELLF	TGCGCCAGCAGCCAAGTGGATATGGGATTCTGGACCGGGGAGCTGCTTTTT
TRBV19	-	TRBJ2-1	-	CASSSAGAPRDEQFF	TGTGCCAGTAGTTCAGCTGGGGCCCCGCGGGATGAGCAGTTCTTC
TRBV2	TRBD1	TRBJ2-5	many	CASGQGDLLETQYF	TGTGCCAGCGGACAGGGGGACCTTCTAGAGACCCAGTACTTC
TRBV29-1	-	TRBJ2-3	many	CSVEFVQEADTQYF	TGCAGCGTTGAATTTGTGCAGGAGGCAGATACGCAGTATTTT
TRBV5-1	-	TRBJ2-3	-	CASLPDTPGWTSTDTQYF	TGCGCCAGCCTCCCGGACACCCCCGGATGGACTAGCACAGATACGCAGTATTTT
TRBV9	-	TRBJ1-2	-	CASSFQSNYGYTF	TGTGCCAGCAGCTTCCAGAGTAACTATGGCTACACCTTC
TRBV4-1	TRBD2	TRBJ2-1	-	CASSPYSPGLARYNEQFF	TGCGCCAGCAGCCCGTATTCCCCAGGACTAGCGCGCTACAATGAGCAGTTCTTC
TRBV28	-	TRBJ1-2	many	CASSSSSLTGTKTETNYGYTF	TGTGCCAGCAGTTCGTCATCATTAACGGGGACCAAAACAGAAACTAACTATGGCTACACCTTC
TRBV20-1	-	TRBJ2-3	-	CSAPETGSDTQYF	TGCAGTGCTCCGGAGACGGGGTCAGATACGCAGTATTTT
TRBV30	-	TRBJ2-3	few	CAWSEFKQLGTDTQYF	TGTGCCTGGAGTGAGTTCAAACAGCTGGGAACAGATACGCAGTATTTT
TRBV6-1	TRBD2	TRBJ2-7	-	CASSDLLAGAREQYF	TGTGCCAGCAGTGACTTACTAGCGGGGGCGAGGGAGCAGTACTTC
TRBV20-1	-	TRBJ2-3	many	CSASNSASAGGDTQYF	TGCAGTGCTAGCAATTCAGCTAGCGCAGGGGGAGATACGCAGTATTTT
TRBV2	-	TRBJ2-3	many	CATTRGGTDTQYF	TGTGCCACCACCAGGGGGGGCACAGATACGCAGTATTTT
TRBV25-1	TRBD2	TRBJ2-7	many	CASSVGTSGRSEQYF	TGTGCCAGCAGTGTAGGGACTAGCGGGAGGAGTGAGCAGTACTTC
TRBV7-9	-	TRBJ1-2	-	CASSFSSGAQGYTF	TGTGCCAGCAGCTTTTCTTCGGGGGCGCAGGGCTACACCTTC
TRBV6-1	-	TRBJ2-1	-	CASIWLGESSYNEQFF	TGTGCCAGCATATGGTTAGGGGAGAGCTCCTACAATGAGCAGTTCTTC
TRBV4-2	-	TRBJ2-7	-	CASSQDQQRWDEQYF	TGTGCCAGCAGCCAAGATCAACAACGCTGGGACGAGCAGTACTTC
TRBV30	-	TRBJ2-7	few	CAWSDDRQQDYEQYF	TGTGCCTGGAGTGATGATAGGCAGCAGGACTACGAGCAGTACTTC
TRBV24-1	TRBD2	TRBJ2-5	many	CATSQAGESETQYF	TGTGCCACCAGTCAAGCGGGAGAATCAGAGACCCAGTACTTC
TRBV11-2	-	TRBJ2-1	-	CASSLERDTEQFF	TGTGCCAGCAGCTTAGAAAGGGACACCGAGCAGTTCTTC
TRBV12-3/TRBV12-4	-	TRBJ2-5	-	CASLNRGVGETQYF	TGTGCCAGCCTTAATCGGGGAGTTGGGGAGACCCAGTACTTC
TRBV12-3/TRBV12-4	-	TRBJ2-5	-	CASSLSGALGETQYF	TGTGCCAGCAGCCTTTCGGGGGCCCTCGGTGAGACCCAGTACTTC
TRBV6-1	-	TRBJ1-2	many	CASSVLTVAGDYGYTF	TGTGCCAGCAGTGTATTGACTGTGGCGGGGGACTATGGCTACACCTTC
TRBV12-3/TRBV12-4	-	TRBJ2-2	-	CASSFQDGTGELFF	TGTGCCAGCAGTTTCCAGGACGGCACCGGGGAGCTGTTTTTT
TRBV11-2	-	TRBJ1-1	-	CASSFDYTEAFF	TGTGCCAGCAGCTTCGATTATACTGAAGCTTTCTTT
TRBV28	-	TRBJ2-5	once	CASSLWVVAYYSAIQETQYF	TGTGCCAGCAGTTTATGGGTGGTGGCCTACTATTCGGCAATACAAGAGACCCAGTACTTC
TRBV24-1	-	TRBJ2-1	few	CATSDFDNEQFF	TGTGCCACCAGTGATTTTGACAATGAGCAGTTCTTC
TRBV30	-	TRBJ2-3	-	CAWGGDNTDTQYF	TGTGCCTGGGGAGGGGACAACACAGATACGCAGTATTTT
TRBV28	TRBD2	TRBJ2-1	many	CASSGTSGSSYNEQFF	TGTGCCAGCAGTGGTACTAGCGGGAGCTCCTACAATGAGCAGTTCTTC
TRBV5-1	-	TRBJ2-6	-	CASSWMEGTVLTF	TGCGCCAGCAGCTGGATGGAGGGAACCGTCCTGACTTTC
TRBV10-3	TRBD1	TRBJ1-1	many	CAIGQGVTEAFF	TGTGCCATCGGACAGGGAGTTACTGAAGCTTTCTTT
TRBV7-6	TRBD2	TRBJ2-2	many	CASSLVLASGSTGELFF	TGTGCCAGCAGCTTAGTCTTGGCTAGCGGATCGACCGGGGAGCTGTTTTTT
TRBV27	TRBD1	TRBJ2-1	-	CASSPRDRSDNEQFF	TGTGCCAGCAGTCCCCGGGACAGGAGTGACAATGAGCAGTTCTTC
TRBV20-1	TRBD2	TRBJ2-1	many	CSALSGRAHNEQFF	TGCAGTGCTTTGAGCGGGAGGGCCCACAATGAGCAGTTCTTC
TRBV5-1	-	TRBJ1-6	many	CASSLIGANSPLHF	TGCGCCAGCAGCTTGATCGGCGCTAATTCACCCCTCCACTTT
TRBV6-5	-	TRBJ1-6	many	CASSYKGGKNSPLHF	TGTGCCAGCAGTTACAAAGGGGGGAAAAATTCACCCCTCCACTTT
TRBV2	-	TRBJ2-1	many	CASRVGRISYNEQFF	TGTGCCAGCAGGGTCGGACGGATCTCCTACAATGAGCAGTTCTTC
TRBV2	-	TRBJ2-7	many	CATATYEQYF	TGTGCCACCGCTACCTACGAGCAGTACTTC
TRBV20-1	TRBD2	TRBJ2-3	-	CSAYSLAGGYTDTQYF	TGCAGTGCTTATTCGCTAGCGGGGGGGTACACAGATACGCAGTATTTT
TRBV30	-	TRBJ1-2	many	CAGGGSYTF	TGTGCCGGAGGGGGGAGCTACACCTTC
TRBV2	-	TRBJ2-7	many	CASSVEIWAAEQYF	TGTGCCAGCAGCGTCGAGATCTGGGCGGCCGAGCAGTACTTC